This T cell receptor (beta chain) was captured by sequencing in a study of blood T cell repertoires in COVID-19. Study-level background: The United States, Italy and Spain supplied acute and convalescent COVID-19 samples.

The V end lost 0 bases, the J end lost 8 bases, and 22 bases lay between the germline ends. The CDR3 sequence is 18 residues long. In germline, CDR1 is LGHNA, CDR2 YNFKEQ. Generated by immunoSEQ multiplex PCR, the TCRdb table keeps only in-frame clones and is missing some. The profile covers under 200,000 clones, with 70% to 90% appearing a single time and 20% to 25% taken by the ten largest. This TCR was sampled from a man in his 60s with active or convalescent COVID-19. Sequencing used peripheral blood. This chain joins TRBV4-2 and TRBJ1-4, with D unclear. Here the CDR3 reads CASSQDILAAGRGEKLFF. The CDR3 DNA is TGTGCCAGCAGCCAAGATATATTGGCGGCCGGGAGAGGGGAAAAACTGTTTTTT.